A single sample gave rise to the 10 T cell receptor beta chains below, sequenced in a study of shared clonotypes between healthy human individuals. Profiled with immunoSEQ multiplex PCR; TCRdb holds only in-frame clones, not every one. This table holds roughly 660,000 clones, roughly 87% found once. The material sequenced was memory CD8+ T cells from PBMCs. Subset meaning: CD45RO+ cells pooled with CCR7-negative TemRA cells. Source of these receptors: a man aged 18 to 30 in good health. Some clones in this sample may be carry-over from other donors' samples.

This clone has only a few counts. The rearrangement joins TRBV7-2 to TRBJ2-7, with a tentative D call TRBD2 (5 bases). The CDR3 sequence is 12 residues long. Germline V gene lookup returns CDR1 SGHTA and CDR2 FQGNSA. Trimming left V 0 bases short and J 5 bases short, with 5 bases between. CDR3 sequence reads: CASSLARDEQYF. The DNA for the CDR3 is TGTGCCAGCAGCTTAGCGCGGGACGAGCAGTACTTC.

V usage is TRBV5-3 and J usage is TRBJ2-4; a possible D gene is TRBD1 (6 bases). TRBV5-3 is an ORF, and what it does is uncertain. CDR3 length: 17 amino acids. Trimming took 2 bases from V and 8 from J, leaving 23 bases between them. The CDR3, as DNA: TGTGCCAGAAGCTTAGGTTTTTGCACAGGGTATTTTTACATTCAGTACTTC. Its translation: CARSLGFCTGYFYIQYF.

Here the CDR3 DNA reads TGTGCCAGCAGCTCTACCGGGACAGGGAACACTGAAGCTTTCTTT. This codes for CASSSTGTGNTEAFF. V usage is TRBV7-3 and J usage is TRBJ1-1, with TRBD1 identical over 8 bases. The germline gives CDR1 SGHTA, CDR2 FQGTGA. The CDR3 covers 15 residues. V was clipped by 4 bases and J by 1 base; unmatched bases: 5.

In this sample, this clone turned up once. The CDR3 region has the DNA TGTGCCAGCAGTTTATTACCCGCGGGGGCCACTGAAGCTTTCTTT. Translating it yields CASSLLPAGATEAFF. The rearrangement uses TRBV27 and TRBJ1-1; D is perhaps TRBD1 (6 bases). This CDR3 is built from 15 residues. The germline V gene has CDR1 MNHEY and CDR2 SMNVEV (reference sequence). The V gene lost 1 base and the J gene lost 4 bases, with 13 bases spanning the gap.

The CDR3 protein is CASSFQEGYTF. CDR3 nucleotide sequence: TGTGCCAGCAGCTTCCAGGAGGGCTACACCTTC. The V call is TRBV7-9, the J call TRBJ1-2; no reliable D call. V lost 3 bases to trimming and J lost 8 bases, with 7 bases between them. The CDR3 extends over 11 amino acids. Per germline, CDR1 SEHNR and CDR2 FQNEAQ (reference sequence).

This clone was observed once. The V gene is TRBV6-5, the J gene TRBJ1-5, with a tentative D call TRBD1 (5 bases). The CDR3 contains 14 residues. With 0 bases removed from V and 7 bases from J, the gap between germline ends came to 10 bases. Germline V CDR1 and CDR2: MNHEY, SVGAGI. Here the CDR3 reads CASSYSGGMQPQHF. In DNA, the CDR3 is TGTGCCAGCAGTTACTCTGGGGGAATGCAGCCCCAGCATTTT.

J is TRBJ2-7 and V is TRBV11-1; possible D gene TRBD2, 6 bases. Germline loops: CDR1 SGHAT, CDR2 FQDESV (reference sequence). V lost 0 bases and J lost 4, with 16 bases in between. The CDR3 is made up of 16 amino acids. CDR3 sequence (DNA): TGTGCCAGCAGCTTAGCGCCGGAGGGCGGGCTATACGAGCAGTACTTC. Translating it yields CASSLAPEGGLYEQYF.

The CDR3 is CASSRTSGAYNEQFF. The CDR3 region has the DNA TGTGCCAGCAGCCGGACTAGCGGGGCCTACAATGAGCAGTTCTTC. The V call is TRBV11-2, the J call TRBJ2-1, with 12 bases lining up with TRBD2. CDR1 is SGHAT and CDR2 is FQNNGV in the germline V gene. The CDR3 sequence is 15 residues long. Germline trimming cut 5 bases from V and 2 bases from J; bases unmatched to any gene: 1.

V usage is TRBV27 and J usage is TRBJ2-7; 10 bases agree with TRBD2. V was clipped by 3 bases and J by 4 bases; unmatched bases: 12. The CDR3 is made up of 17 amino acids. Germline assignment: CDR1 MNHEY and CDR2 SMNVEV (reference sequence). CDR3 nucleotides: TGTGCCAGCAGTTTCGCGAGCGGGAGGGCCGCCCCGTACGAGCAGTACTTC. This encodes CASSFASGRAAPYEQYF.

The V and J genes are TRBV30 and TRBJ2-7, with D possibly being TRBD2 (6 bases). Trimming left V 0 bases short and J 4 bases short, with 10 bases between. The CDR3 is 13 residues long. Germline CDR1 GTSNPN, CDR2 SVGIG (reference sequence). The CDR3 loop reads CAWSVAGYYEQYF. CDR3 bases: TGTGCCTGGAGTGTAGCGGGTTATTACGAGCAGTACTTC.